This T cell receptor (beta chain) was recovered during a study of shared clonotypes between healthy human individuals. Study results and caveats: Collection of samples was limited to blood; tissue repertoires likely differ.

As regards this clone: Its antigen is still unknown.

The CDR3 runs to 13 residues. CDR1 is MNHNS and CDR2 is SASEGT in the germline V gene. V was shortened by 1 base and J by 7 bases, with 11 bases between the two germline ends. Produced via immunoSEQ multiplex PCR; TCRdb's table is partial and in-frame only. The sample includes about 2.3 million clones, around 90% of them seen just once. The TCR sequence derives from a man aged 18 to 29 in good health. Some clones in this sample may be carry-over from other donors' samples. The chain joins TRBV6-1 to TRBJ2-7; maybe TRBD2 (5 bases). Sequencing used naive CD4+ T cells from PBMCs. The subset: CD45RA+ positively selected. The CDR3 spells CASSEGLPGEQYF. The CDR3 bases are TGTGCCAGCAGTGAAGGACTCCCGGGGGAGCAGTACTTC.